This T cell receptor (beta chain) is from a study of human T cells and chemical hapten exposure. Study as a whole: Patients, largely female, had alopecia areata, totalis or universalis. Study results and caveats: Clustering by CDR3 similarity yielded significantly more large clusters from expanded TCRs than controls.

Time point of the sample: patch test 1, 2 weeks after DPC sensitization. As to treatment: therapeutic diphenylcyclopropenone sensitization with weekly scalp DPC. Original analysis: Per-sample TCR counts ranged from 23,224 to 690,600, median 95,638. TCRdb fed the RACE reads into MiXCR, producing one record per CDR3 protein. The V and J calls follow TCRdb's processing rather than the paper's. The table records approximately 100,000 distinct CDR3 sequences, around 10% of them present only once. V lost 7 bases and J lost 3, with 19 bases in between. The length of the CDR3 is 15 residues. Looked up from germline, CDR1 is LNHDA and CDR2 is SQIVND (reference sequence). As concerns this clonotype: Its antigen is still unknown.

The clonotype comes from a woman aged 40 to 50 with alopecia areata. Some clones in this sample may be carry-over from other donors' samples. The chain has TRBV19 and TRBJ2-7; D is perhaps TRBD2 (6 bases). This material consisted of whole blood, taken in connection with sensitization to the hapten diphenylcyclopropenone (DPC). The CDR3 DNA reads as TGTGCCAGTAAAGACGTGGGGCCCGGGGGCTACGAGCAGTACTTC. Amino acids: CASKDVGPGGYEQYF.